Presented here are 19 T cell receptor beta chains from one specimen sequenced in a study of blood T cell repertoires in COVID-19. This table comes from immunoSEQ multiplex PCR, and its TCRdb copy is limited to in-frame clones, with some not included. The sample contains 45,000 to 50,000 clones, under 85% of which appear only once. The sequenced material came from peripheral blood. The receptors derive from an older man in a cohort sampled during active COVID-19.

The chain is built from TRBV7-2 and TRBJ2-7, with TRBD1 as a possible D gene (6 bases). This CDR3 is 15 amino acids long. The V and J ends lost 3 bases and 0 bases respectively, with 12 bases between them. Per the germline V gene, CDR1 is SGHTA and CDR2 is FQGNSA. CDR3 protein: CASSFRQGSSYEQYF. CDR3 nucleotides: TGTGCCAGCAGCTTTAGGCAGGGGAGCTCCTACGAGCAGTACTTC.

The chain uses TRBV10-2 and TRBJ2-7; D is possibly TRBD1 (6 bases). This CDR3 has 11 amino acids. The germline V gene encodes CDR1 WSHSY and CDR2 SAAADI. Trimming removed 8 bases from V and 3 bases from J, with 8 bases in between. This CDR3 is CASGTNYEQYF. CDR3 in DNA: TGCGCCAGCGGGACAAACTACGAGCAGTACTTC.

This clone was observed once. The genes are TRBV3-1 (or the pseudogene TRBV3-2) and TRBJ1-1; D gene unclear. Germline V gene sequence: CDR1 LGHDT, CDR2 YNNKEL (reference sequence). Between the trimmed V and J ends, which lost 2 bases and 0 bases, there was a span of 22 bases. The CDR3 has 19 amino acids. The CDR3 sequence is CASSQIITGGWSLNTEAFF. For the CDR3, the DNA is TGTGCCAGCAGCCAAATCATTACGGGAGGTTGGTCGCTGAACACTGAAGCTTTCTTT.

This chain joins TRBV5-6 and TRBJ1-5; D not resolved. The V end was cut by 5 bases, the J end by 0 bases, with 3 bases between. The CDR3 totals 12 residues. The germline gives CDR1 SGHDT, CDR2 YYEEEE. CDR3 DNA: TGTGCCAGCAGTTATAGCAATCAGCCCCAGCATTTT. It translates to CASSYSNQPQHF.

CDR3 residues: CSASTGGRETQYF. DNA for the CDR3: TGCAGTGCTAGTACCGGGGGGCGAGAGACCCAGTACTTC. This chain connects TRBV20-1 to TRBJ2-5; TRBD2 might be the D (7 bases). This CDR3 has 13 amino acids. Per germline, CDR1 DFQATT and CDR2 SNEGSKA (reference sequence). V was trimmed by 3 bases and J by 4 bases, leaving 12 bases between them.

In its sample, this clone is medium-sized. The V gene is TRBV5-6, the J gene TRBJ1-3, with D unresolved. Deletions cut 0 bases from V and 2 bases from J, with 9 bases between. Germline V gene data show CDR1 as SGHDT and CDR2 as YYEEEE. The CDR3 is 15 residues long. The CDR3 loop is CASSLVGIPGNTIYF. CDR3 bases: TGTGCCAGCAGCTTGGTGGGCATTCCTGGAAACACCATATATTTT.

The chain carries TRBV7-2 and TRBJ1-5; a possible D gene is TRBD1 (5 bases). Per germline, CDR1 SGHTA and CDR2 FQGNSA. V shed 5 bases and J shed 0 bases, with 8 bases lying between them. This CDR3 comprises 14 residues. CDR3 in DNA: TGTGCCAGCAGCGCCGACAGTAGCAATCAGCCCCAGCATTTT. Translation: CASSADSSNQPQHF.

This chain links TRBV28 with TRBJ1-2, with TRBD1 matching 11 bases. CDR3 length equals 17 residues. The J segment lost 0 bases and the V segment lost 10 bases, leaving 13 bases of the junction unmatched. In germline, CDR1 is MDHEN, CDR2 SYDVKM. The DNA of the CDR3 is TGTGCCACCGGCACCCAGATGGGACAGGGGGCTAACTATGGCTACACCTTC. This translates into CATGTQMGQGANYGYTF.

The chain recombines TRBV5-4 with TRBJ1-1, with D perhaps TRBD1 (6 bases). Deletions cut 0 bases from V and 3 bases from J, with 9 bases between. From germline, CDR1 is SGHNT and CDR2 YYREEE (reference sequence). The CDR3 spans 14 residues. CDR3 sequence: CASSLAGTYTEAFF. The DNA of the CDR3 is TGTGCCAGCAGCTTGGCAGGGACATACACTGAAGCTTTCTTT. The full variable domain, completed using reference TRBV5-4 and TRBJ1-1, is ETGVTQSPTHLIKTRGQQVTLRCSSQSGHNTVSWYQQALGQGPQFIFQYYREEENGRGNFPPRFSGLQFPNYSSELNVNALELDDSALYLCASSLAGTYTEAFFGQGTRLTVV.

This rearrangement joins TRBV28 to TRBJ2-3, with D possibly matching TRBD2 (6 bases). This CDR3 has 17 residues. Germline V gene data show CDR1 as MDHEN and CDR2 as SYDVKM. V gave up 5 bases and J gave up 3 bases, with 21 bases separating them. Here the CDR3 DNA reads TGTGCCAGCAGTCCCGCTTTTCTAGGAGGGGATACAGATACGCAGTATTTT. Translated: CASSPAFLGGDTDTQYF.

The chain combines TRBV10-1 with TRBJ2-1; weak D call: TRBD1 (7 bases). Germline loops: CDR1 WNHNN, CDR2 SYGVQD (reference sequence). Trimming pared 3 bases from V and 4 bases from J, leaving 16 bases between. The CDR3 is 16 residues long. CDR3 in amino acids: CASSDLVTGTYNEQFF. Written as DNA, the CDR3 is TGCGCCAGCAGTGACCTTGTGACAGGGACTTACAATGAGCAGTTCTTC.

J is TRBJ2-7 and V is TRBV7-2, with 7 bases aligning to TRBD1. The CDR3 runs 15 residues. With V trimmed by 5 bases and J by 4 bases, 11 bases remained unmatched. Germline lookup yields CDR1 SGHTA and CDR2 FQGNSA. This chain's CDR3 is CASSVNRGLAYEQYF. For the CDR3, the DNA is TGTGCCAGCAGCGTAAACAGGGGCCTGGCGTACGAGCAGTACTTC.

The V gene is TRBV5-1, the J gene TRBJ1-1, with TRBD1 identical over 9 bases. This CDR3 contains 15 residues. V shed 4 bases and J 1 base; nucleotides not matched to a gene: 5. From germline, CDR1 is SGHRS and CDR2 YFSETQ. The CDR3 nucleotides are TGCGCCAGCAGCAGGGACAGGGCCTCGAACACTGAAGCTTTCTTT. Translating gives CASSRDRASNTEAFF. Variable domain in full (rest from reference TRBV5-1 and TRBJ1-1): KAGVTQTPRYLIKTRGQQVTLSCSPISGHRSVSWYQQTPGQGLQFLFEYFSETQRNKGNFPGRFSGRQFSNSRSEMNVSTLELGDSALYLCASSRDRASNTEAFFGQGTRLTVV.

V usage is TRBV27 and J usage is TRBJ2-3; no firm D call. The CDR3 covers 14 residues. Germline V gene sequence: CDR1 MNHEY, CDR2 SMNVEV (reference sequence). Trimming stripped 5 bases from V and 6 bases from J, with 15 bases between. CDR3 nucleotide sequence: TGTGCCAGCAGTCTCAACGAACCCAGGGATACGCAGTATTTT. It encodes CASSLNEPRDTQYF.

The chain uses TRBV18 and TRBJ1-6, with D perhaps TRBD1 (6 bases). The CDR3 extends over 14 amino acids. From germline, CDR1 is KGHSH and CDR2 LQKENI. V was cut by 3 bases and J by 4 bases, with 7 bases left in between. The chain's CDR3 is CASSPGQYNSPLHF. As DNA, the CDR3 is TGTGCCAGCTCACCCGGACAGTATAATTCACCCCTCCACTTT.

J is TRBJ2-3 and V is TRBV6-1; 12 positions match TRBD1. The CDR3 extends over 16 amino acids. V shed 3 bases, J shed 6 bases, and the junction held 7 bases outside the gene matches. The germline V gene encodes CDR1 MNHNS and CDR2 SASEGT. In nucleotides, the CDR3 is TGTGCCAGCAGTGAGATTGGGGGACAGGGGGCGGATACGCAGTATTTT. Its translation: CASSEIGGQGADTQYF.

This clone was counted only a few times. The chain couples TRBV19 to TRBJ1-4; D unclear. The germline gives CDR1 LNHDA, CDR2 SQIVND (reference sequence). CDR3 size: 14 residues. Trimming took 8 bases from V and 5 from J, leaving 15 bases between them. The CDR3 reads CASSLAGRNEKLFF. In DNA form, the CDR3 reads TGTGCCAGTTCCTTGGCGGGGAGAAATGAAAAACTGTTTTTT.

The chain uses TRBV5-1 and TRBJ2-7; D is undetermined. Trimming left V 0 bases short and J 0 bases short, with 7 bases between. CDR3 length: 14 residues. Germline CDR1 reads SGHRS; CDR2 reads YFSETQ. As DNA, the CDR3 is TGCGCCAGCAGCTTGGGGTTTAGCTCCTACGAGCAGTACTTC. This gives the protein CASSLGFSSYEQYF.

A single count supports this clone. The gene calls are TRBV5-5 and TRBJ2-5; weak D call: TRBD2 (6 bases). The germline CDR1 and CDR2 sequences are SGHKS and YYEKEE (reference sequence). V lost 2 bases and J 4 bases, leaving 27 bases between the germline ends. The length of the CDR3 is 19 residues. CDR3 nucleotides: TGTGCCAGCAGCTTCCCAACAGCTTCACGGGGACTCAGCCCAGAGACCCAGTACTTC. It codes for CASSFPTASRGLSPETQYF.